Listed below are T cell receptor beta chains from one sample, sequenced in a study of beta chain features in type 1 diabetes. Generated by immunoSEQ multiplex PCR, the TCRdb table keeps only in-frame clones and is missing some. This sample has fewer than 900,000 clones, with roughly a sixth found just once. The source material was naive CD4+ T cells from blood. These receptor sequences come from a woman aged 18-30 years in good health. Both conserved end residues are part of each CDR3. The D gene is left open where the match is weak. Size is stated for part of the rows, as once, few or many counts, or as a class when the clone is expanded.

V,J,size,D,CDR3,DNA
TRBV6-1,TRBJ2-5,few,TRBD1,CASRDRGSPETQYF,TGTGCCAGCAGGGACAGGGGCTCACCAGAGACCCAGTACTTC
TRBV6-5,TRBJ1-2,few,TRBD1,CASSSDRASGYTF,TGTGCCAGCAGTTCAGACAGGGCCTCTGGCTACACCTTC
TRBV5-1,TRBJ2-7,NA,NA,CASSLGWTDPMSEQYF,TGCGCCAGCAGCTTGGGTTGGACAGACCCGATGAGTGAGCAGTACTTC
TRBV7-2,TRBJ2-5,few,TRBD2,CASSSSGRARETQYF,TGTGCCAGCAGCTCTAGCGGGAGGGCCCGCGAGACCCAGTACTTC
TRBV5-4,TRBJ2-7,NA,TRBD2,CASSFWREPYEQYF,TGTGCCAGCAGCTTCTGGCGGGAGCCGTACGAGCAGTACTTC
TRBV7-3,TRBJ2-2,NA,TRBD1,CASSLRTGLPSGTGELFF,TGTGCCAGCAGCCTGAGGACAGGGCTCCCCTCGGGCACCGGGGAGCTGTTTTTT
TRBV23-1,TRBJ2-1,many,NA,CASTSRPSPYNEQFF,TGCGCCAGCACTTCGAGACCCTCCCCCTACAATGAGCAGTTCTTC
TRBV29-1,TRBJ2-3,few,TRBD2,CSVALAGGLDTQYF,TGCAGCGTTGCACTAGCGGGAGGGCTAGATACGCAGTATTTT
TRBV7-2,TRBJ2-3,few,NA,CASSYRGRADTQYF,TGTGCCAGCAGCTATCGGGGTAGGGCAGATACGCAGTATTTT
TRBV28,TRBJ2-7,few,TRBD1,CASSKPSGQGGEQYF,TGTGCCAGCAGTAAACCCTCGGGACAGGGGGGCGAGCAGTACTTC
TRBV29-1,TRBJ2-5,NA,NA,CSVDGQLQETQYF,TGCAGCGTTGACGGGCAGCTGCAAGAGACCCAGTACTTC
TRBV7-3,TRBJ1-2,NA,NA,CASSLTADSNYGYTF,TGTGCCAGCAGCTTGACAGCTGATTCTAACTATGGCTACACCTTC
TRBV28,TRBJ2-7,few,NA,CASSLGSIEQYF,TGTGCCAGCAGTTTGGGCTCCATCGAGCAGTACTTC
TRBV7-2,TRBJ2-6,few,NA,CASSLASVGAGANVLTF,TGTGCCAGCAGCTTAGCGAGTGTAGGAGCTGGGGCCAACGTCCTGACTTTC
TRBV18,TRBJ2-7,few,NA,CASSPPVTYEQYF,TGTGCCAGCTCACCACCGGTTACCTACGAGCAGTACTTC
TRBV28,TRBJ2-4,few,TRBD2,CASSFTSGLAKNIQYF,TGTGCCAGCAGTTTCACTAGCGGCCTAGCCAAAAACATTCAGTACTTC
TRBV5-4,TRBJ2-1,few,TRBD1,CASSLRTGGNEQFF,TGTGCCAGCAGCTTGAGGACAGGAGGTAATGAGCAGTTCTTC
TRBV4-1,TRBJ2-7,few,NA,CASSQDMGTYEQYF,TGCGCCAGCAGCCAAGATATGGGGACCTACGAGCAGTACTTC
TRBV4-2,TRBJ1-4,NA,NA,CASSRAGQGPNEKLFF,TGTGCCAGCAGCCGCGCGGGGCAGGGTCCGAATGAAAAACTGTTTTTT
TRBV11-2,TRBJ2-3,NA,TRBD2,CASSLVGLATDTQYF,TGTGCCAGCAGCTTAGTGGGACTAGCGACAGATACGCAGTATTTT
TRBV7-2,TRBJ2-3,NA,TRBD1,CASRLPQQGAIGVTDTQYF,TGTGCCAGCAGACTACCACAACAGGGGGCGATAGGGGTTACAGATACGCAGTATTTT
TRBV28,TRBJ1-2,few,NA,CASSFIVLYGYTF,TGTGCCAGCAGTTTCATCGTTCTCTATGGCTACACCTTC
TRBV7-9,TRBJ2-3,NA,NA,CASSLTTHTDTQYF,TGTGCCAGCAGCCTGACAACACACACAGATACGCAGTATTTT
TRBV4-3,TRBJ1-2,few,NA,CASSQDSDYGYTF,TGCGCCAGCAGCCAAGACTCCGACTATGGCTACACCTTC
TRBV14,TRBJ2-2,few,NA,CASKVSNTGELFF,TGTGCCAGCAAAGTTTCGAACACCGGGGAGCTGTTTTTT
TRBV27,TRBJ2-7,few,NA,CASTPRGGPYEQYF,TGTGCCAGCACCCCCAGGGGGGGCCCGTACGAGCAGTACTTC
TRBV9,TRBJ2-2,NA,NA,CASSVVKNTGELFF,TGTGCCAGCAGCGTAGTAAAAAACACCGGGGAGCTGTTTTTT
TRBV5-1,TRBJ2-3,NA,NA,CASSLQGGPGTDTQYF,TGCGCCAGCAGCTTGCAGGGGGGCCCAGGGACAGATACGCAGTATTTT
TRBV5-1,TRBJ2-3,NA,TRBD2,CASSLAGDTDTQYF,TGCGCCAGCAGCTTAGCGGGAGACACAGATACGCAGTATTTT
TRBV10-2,TRBJ2-4,few,TRBD2,CASRGSTGGLNIQYF,TGCGCCAGCAGAGGCTCTACGGGAGGCCTAAACATTCAGTACTTC
TRBV2,TRBJ2-1,few,NA,CASTVSSYNEQFF,TGTGCCAGCACGGTCAGCTCCTACAATGAGCAGTTCTTC
TRBV11-2,TRBJ2-5,NA,NA,CASSLAYLQETQYF,TGTGCCAGCAGCTTAGCTTACCTCCAAGAGACCCAGTACTTC
TRBV21-1,TRBJ2-6,few,NA,CASSKICGPIGANVLTF,TGTGCCAGCAGCAAAATTTGCGGTCCTATTGGGGCCAACGTCCTGACTTTC
TRBV27,TRBJ2-3,NA,TRBD1,CASSLAGQGADTQYF,TGTGCCAGCAGTTTGGCGGGACAGGGGGCAGATACGCAGTATTTT
TRBV4-2,TRBJ1-2,few,NA,CASSQGNYGYTF,TGTGCCAGCAGCCAAGGAAACTATGGCTACACCTTC
TRBV5-1,TRBJ2-2,NA,TRBD1,CASSQQGQSGELFF,TGCGCCAGCAGCCAACAGGGACAGTCCGGGGAGCTGTTTTTT
TRBV2,TRBJ2-2,NA,TRBD2,CASSRRELATGELFF,TGTGCCAGCAGTCGGCGGGAGCTGGCCACCGGGGAGCTGTTTTTT
TRBV6-5,TRBJ2-4,NA,NA,CASSYSGVRAKNIQYF,TGTGCCAGCAGTTACTCGGGGGTTAGGGCCAAAAACATTCAGTACTTC
TRBV18,TRBJ1-5,few,NA,CASSGQGGHSNQPQHF,TGTGCCAGCTCAGGGCAGGGAGGCCATAGCAATCAGCCCCAGCATTTT
TRBV4-1,TRBJ1-4,few,NA,CASSQDRQQNEKLFF,TGCGCCAGCAGCCAAGATAGGCAGCAAAATGAAAAACTGTTTTTT
TRBV7-2,TRBJ2-3,few,NA,CASSLRRAETTDTQYF,TGTGCCAGCAGCTTACGGCGAGCGGAGACCACAGATACGCAGTATTTT
TRBV10-3,TRBJ2-7,few,NA,CANLDSSSYEQYF,TGTGCCAACCTGGACAGCAGCTCCTACGAGCAGTACTTC
TRBV19,TRBJ1-5,NA,NA,CASTPGGRQPQHF,TGTGCCAGCACTCCCGGTGGTAGGCAGCCCCAGCATTTT
TRBV15,TRBJ2-5,NA,TRBD2,CATSRGGGRAEETQYF,TGTGCCACCAGCAGAGGCGGCGGGAGGGCCGAAGAGACCCAGTACTTC
TRBV7-6,TRBJ2-2,NA,TRBD1,CASSFSQGASGELFF,TGTGCCAGCAGCTTTTCCCAGGGGGCGTCCGGGGAGCTGTTTTTT
TRBV29-1,TRBJ1-1,few,NA,CSVVGDSMNTEAFF,TGCAGCGTTGTGGGGGACTCGATGAACACTGAAGCTTTCTTT
TRBV5-4,TRBJ2-3,NA,TRBD2,CASSSGGLSTDTQYF,TGTGCCAGCAGCTCGGGAGGATTGTCCACAGATACGCAGTATTTT
TRBV5-4,TRBJ1-2,few,NA,CASSLFATGPAYGYTF,TGTGCCAGCAGCTTGTTTGCCACAGGGCCCGCCTATGGCTACACCTTC
TRBV6-1,TRBJ2-5,few,NA,CASSTQGGETQYF,TGTGCCAGCAGCACACAGGGAGGAGAGACCCAGTACTTC
TRBV15,TRBJ2-7,once,TRBD2,CATSRRTSGSLDEQYF,TGTGCCACCAGCAGGAGGACTAGCGGGAGTCTCGACGAGCAGTACTTC
TRBV7-2,TRBJ2-1,NA,TRBD2,CASSFSGRGNNEQFF,TGTGCCAGCAGCTTTAGCGGGAGGGGGAACAATGAGCAGTTCTTC
TRBV5-1,TRBJ1-1,NA,NA,CASSLAQGLNTEAFF,TGCGCCAGCAGCTTGGCCCAGGGATTGAACACTGAAGCTTTCTTT
TRBV5-1,TRBJ1-4,once,NA,CASSLSEGREKLFF,TGCGCCAGCAGCTTGTCTGAGGGCCGTGAAAAACTGTTTTTT
TRBV7-8,TRBJ1-5,NA,NA,CASSLHSNQPQHF,TGTGCCAGCAGCTTGCATAGCAATCAGCCCCAGCATTTT
TRBV29-1,TRBJ2-3,NA,NA,CSVAVGTSTDTQYF,TGCAGCGTTGCGGTCGGGACTAGCACAGATACGCAGTATTTT
TRBV7-6,TRBJ2-1,NA,NA,CASNLNWRSSYNEQFF,TGTGCCAGCAACTTAAATTGGCGGAGCTCCTACAATGAGCAGTTCTTC
TRBV28,TRBJ2-7,few,NA,CASGEFSASHEQYF,TGTGCCAGCGGAGAGTTCTCTGCTTCCCACGAGCAGTACTTC
TRBV7-6,TRBJ2-1,NA,NA,CASSSRTYNEQFF,TGTGCCAGCAGCTCCAGGACTTACAATGAGCAGTTCTTC